These 14 T cell receptor beta chains were all obtained from the same sample, sequenced in a study of control samples from healthy donors and cancer patients (dated by TCRdb to about 2020). Library prep was done by the immunoSEQ multiplex PCR assay. What TCRdb holds here is the immuneACCESS table cut down to in-frame rearrangements. Part of the clones is not present; checked against another copy, under half of the missing clones reflect an unresolved V gene, and the others are unexplained. The sample table lists 190,000 or so clones, 90% to 95% of them with a count of one. The ten largest clones represent about 1.5% of the sample. Specimen: blood. These receptors were collected from a man younger than 30 in good health.

The rearrangement links TRBV14 to TRBJ2-1; D call uncertain. The length of the CDR3 is 12 residues. Germline V gene sequence: CDR1 SGHDN, CDR2 FVKESK. V shed 2 bases and J shed 7 bases, with 6 bases lying between them. CDR3 loop: CASSQSRNEQFF. CDR3 nucleotide sequence: TGTGCCAGCAGCCAAAGTAGGAATGAGCAGTTCTTC.

This chain joins TRBV4-1 and TRBJ1-2, with 8 bases aligning to TRBD1. Germline CDR1 and CDR2: MGHRA and YSYEKL. V shed 4 bases, J shed 4 bases, and the junction held 2 bases outside the gene matches. The CDR3 runs 13 residues. CDR3 amino acids: CASSLQGGYGYTF. The CDR3 DNA follows: TGCGCCAGCAGCCTACAGGGGGGCTATGGCTACACCTTC.

The chain has TRBV15 and TRBJ1-3, with 7 bases fitting TRBD1. Germline assignment: CDR1 LNHNV and CDR2 YYDKDF (reference sequence). CDR3 length: 16 amino acids. Trimming at V came to 3 bases and at J to 0 bases, leaving 5 bases not matched to a gene. The CDR3 loop is CATSRTGSFSGNTIYF. Written as DNA, the CDR3 is TGTGCCACCAGCAGGACAGGGTCGTTCTCTGGAAACACCATATATTTT.

The CDR3 sequence is CASSTAPIQGSTGELFF. CDR3 sequence (DNA): TGTGCCAGCAGCACCGCCCCGATACAGGGTTCCACCGGGGAGCTGTTTTTT. V usage is TRBV9 and J usage is TRBJ2-2; a possible D gene is TRBD1 (6 bases). CDR1 is SGDLS and CDR2 is YYNGEE in the germline V gene. This CDR3 is 17 amino acids long. Trimming cost V 4 bases and J 4 bases, with 20 bases left between them.

In this sample, this clone turned up once. The chain carries TRBV24-1 and TRBJ2-5, with D tentatively TRBD1 (6 bases). This CDR3 has 16 amino acids. Trimming shortened V by 4 bases and J by 1 base, and 15 bases separated the two germline ends. From germline, CDR1 is KGHDR and CDR2 SFDVKD. CDR3 sequence: CATSDGGRDTQETQYF. The DNA for the CDR3 is TGTGCCACCAGTGACGGAGGCCGGGACACCCAAGAGACCCAGTACTTC.

The rearrangement uses TRBV19 and TRBJ2-2; TRBD1 is a possible D gene (6 bases). Per the germline V gene, CDR1 is LNHDA and CDR2 is SQIVND (reference sequence). V dropped 3 bases and J dropped 1 base, with 15 bases sitting between them. This CDR3 is 17 amino acids long. The CDR3 spells CASSIPRQGKNTGELFF. DNA for the CDR3: TGTGCCAGTAGTATCCCCCGGCAGGGGAAGAACACCGGGGAGCTGTTTTTT.

The chain carries TRBV4-1 and TRBJ2-3, with D tentatively TRBD2 (5 bases). Trimming left V 4 bases short and J 6 bases short, with 17 bases between. The CDR3 extends over 15 amino acids. Germline V gene sequence: CDR1 MGHRA, CDR2 YSYEKL. CDR3 nucleotides: TGCGCCAGCAGCCCTTGGACTGGAAATAGGGATACGCAGTATTTT. Translating gives CASSPWTGNRDTQYF.

V usage is TRBV5-6 and J usage is TRBJ1-3, with a possible D match to TRBD1 (5 bases). The CDR3 spans 15 residues. The germline gives CDR1 SGHDT, CDR2 YYEEEE. Trimming took 2 bases from V and 8 from J, leaving 17 bases between them. The CDR3 loop reads CASSFRDGLGDTIYF. DNA of the CDR3: TGTGCCAGCAGCTTCCGGGACGGATTGGGGGACACCATATATTTT.

This clone was recorded only once. The chain recombines TRBV19 with TRBJ1-2, with 9 positions matching TRBD1. J gave up 3 bases and V 11 bases, and 10 bases lay outside the gene matches. Germline loops: CDR1 LNHDA, CDR2 SQIVND (reference sequence). The CDR3 totals 14 residues. CDR3 bases: TGTGCCTCACAGGGCCGGGACAGGGACTATGGCTACACCTTC. Translation gives CASQGRDRDYGYTF.

The chain combines TRBV7-6 with TRBJ2-7; possible D gene TRBD2, 7 bases. CDR3 length equals 15 residues. V lost 7 bases to trimming and J lost 7 bases, with 23 bases between them. Per the germline V gene, CDR1 is SGHVS and CDR2 is FNYEAQ. The CDR3 loop reads CASTLGGQPYEEQYF. CDR3 in DNA: TGTGCCAGCACCCTGGGGGGGCAACCATACGAGGAGCAGTACTTC.

The chain combines TRBV27 with TRBJ2-7, with no clear D. Germline CDR1 and CDR2: MNHEY and SMNVEV (reference sequence). This CDR3 is built from 14 residues. Deletions cut 2 bases from V and 0 bases from J, with 8 bases between. CDR3 DNA sequence: TGTGCCAGCAGTTTAGTCAGGAGCTCCTACGAGCAGTACTTC. Translating it yields CASSLVRSSYEQYF.

The chain carries TRBV5-4 and TRBJ2-5, with 9 bases lining up with TRBD1. V dropped 4 bases and J dropped 3; count of bases not matched to a gene: 7. This CDR3 has 15 residues. The germline CDR1 and CDR2 sequences are SGHNT and YYREEE (reference sequence). This chain's CDR3 is CASSPRTGGEETQYF. The CDR3 nucleotides are TGTGCCAGCAGCCCTCGAACAGGGGGCGAAGAGACCCAGTACTTC.

This chain joins TRBV5-6 and TRBJ2-7, with D possibly matching TRBD2 (6 bases). V was cut by 5 bases and J by 2 bases, with 17 bases left in between. Germline V lookup: CDR1 SGHDT, CDR2 YYEEEE. This CDR3 contains 15 residues. This CDR3 is CASRPRQGGAYEQYF. CDR3 nucleotides: TGTGCCAGCAGGCCCCGGCAGGGAGGCGCCTACGAGCAGTACTTC.

V gene TRBV25-1 combines with J gene TRBJ1-2; tentatively, D is TRBD1 (5 bases). V lost 1 base and J lost 6, with 12 bases in between. Germline CDR1 MGHDK, CDR2 SYGVNS. The CDR3 runs 14 residues. The DNA for the CDR3 is TGTGCCAGCAGTGAATCTGCGGGAGGGGATGGCTACACCTTC. This sequence encodes CASSESAGGDGYTF.